The present T cell receptor beta chain was sequenced within a study of metastatic and nonmetastatic thyroid tumors. The overall study: Repertoire data that came from the blood and tumor or nodule tissue of malignant and benign thyroid patients were compared.

Study conclusions and caveats: Reported TCR beta diversity, measured in blood and tumor, was significantly higher for malignant thyroid tumors than for benign nodules.

This clone was counted many times. As yet, its antigen is unknown. Thyroid surgery had not been preceded by any treatment in any patient. V was trimmed by 5 bases and J by 10 bases, leaving 15 bases between them. Per germline, CDR1 SGHVS and CDR2 FQNEAQ. CDR3 length: 14 amino acids. TCRdb reassembled clones from the PCR reads with MiXCR. The sample has about 47,000 clones, roughly a quarter seen once. This TCR came from a male donor with papillary thyroid cancer or a benign thyroid nodule (not recorded which). Some clones in this sample may be carry-over from other donors' samples. Specimen: blood. The J gene is TRBJ1-6, the V gene TRBV7-8; TRBD1 is a possible D gene (6 bases). The CDR3 sequence is CASSLGGFQSPLHF. CDR3 nucleotide sequence: TGTGCCAGCAGCCTTGGGGGCTTCCAGTCACCCCTCCACTTT.